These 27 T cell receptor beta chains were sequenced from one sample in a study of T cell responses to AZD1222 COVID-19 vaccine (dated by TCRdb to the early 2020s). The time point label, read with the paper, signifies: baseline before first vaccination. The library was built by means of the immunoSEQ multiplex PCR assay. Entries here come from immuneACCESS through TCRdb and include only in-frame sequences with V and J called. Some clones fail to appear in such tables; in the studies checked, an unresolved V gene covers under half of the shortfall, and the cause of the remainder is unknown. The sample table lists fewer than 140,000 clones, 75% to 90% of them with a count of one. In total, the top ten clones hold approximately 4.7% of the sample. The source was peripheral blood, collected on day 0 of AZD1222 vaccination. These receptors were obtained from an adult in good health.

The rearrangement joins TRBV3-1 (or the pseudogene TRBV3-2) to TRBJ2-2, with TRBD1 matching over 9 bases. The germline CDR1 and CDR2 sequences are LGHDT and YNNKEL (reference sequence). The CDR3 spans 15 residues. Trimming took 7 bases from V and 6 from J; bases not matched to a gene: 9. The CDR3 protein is CASTSGQGSSGELFF. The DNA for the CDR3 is TGTGCCAGCACTTCGGGACAGGGAAGTTCCGGGGAGCTGTTTTTT.

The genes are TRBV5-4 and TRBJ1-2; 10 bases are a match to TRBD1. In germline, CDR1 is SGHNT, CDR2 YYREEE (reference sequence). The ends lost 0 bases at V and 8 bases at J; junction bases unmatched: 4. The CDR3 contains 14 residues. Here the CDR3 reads CASSLGQGAEGYTF. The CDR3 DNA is TGTGCCAGCAGCTTGGGACAGGGGGCGGAAGGCTACACCTTC.

As DNA, the CDR3 is TGTGCCAGCAGCTTGCGGGGGGAGGGAGTGTTCAGGAACAATGAGCAGTTCTTC. Translation: CASSLRGEGVFRNNEQFF. The V call is TRBV7-2, the J call TRBJ2-1, with 8 bases that match TRBD2. The V gene end was trimmed by 3 bases and the J gene end by 5 bases; junction bases not matched to a gene: 15. Germline values: CDR1 SGHTA, CDR2 FQGNSA. The CDR3 is 18 residues long.

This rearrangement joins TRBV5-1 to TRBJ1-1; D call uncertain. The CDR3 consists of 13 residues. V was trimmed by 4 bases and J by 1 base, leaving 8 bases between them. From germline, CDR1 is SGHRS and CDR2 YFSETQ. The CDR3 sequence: CASSPDGNTEAFF. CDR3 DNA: TGCGCCAGCAGCCCGGACGGGAACACTGAAGCTTTCTTT.

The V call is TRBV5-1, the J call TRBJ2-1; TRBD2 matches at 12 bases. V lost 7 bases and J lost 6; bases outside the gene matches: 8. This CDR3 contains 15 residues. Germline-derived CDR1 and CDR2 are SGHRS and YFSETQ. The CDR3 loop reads CASGPSGRAGNEQFF. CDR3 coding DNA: TGCGCCAGCGGACCTAGCGGGAGGGCGGGCAATGAGCAGTTCTTC.

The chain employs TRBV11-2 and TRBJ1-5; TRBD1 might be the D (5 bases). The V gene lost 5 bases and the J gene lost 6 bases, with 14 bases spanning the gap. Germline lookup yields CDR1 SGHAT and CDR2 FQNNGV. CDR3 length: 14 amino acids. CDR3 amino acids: CASSLEQGSQPQHF. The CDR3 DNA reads TGTGCCAGCAGCCTGGAGCAGGGCAGTCAGCCCCAGCATTTT. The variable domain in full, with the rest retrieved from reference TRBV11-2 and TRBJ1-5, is EAGVAQSPRYKIIEKRQSVAFWCNPISGHATLYWYQQILGQGPKLLIQFQNNGVVDDSQLPKDRFSAERLKGVDSTLKIQPAKLEDSAVYLCASSLEQGSQPQHFGDGTRLSIL.

This chain's CDR3 is CASATGPLYEQYF. CDR3 nucleotides: TGTGCCAGCGCGACAGGGCCCCTGTACGAGCAGTACTTC. The rearrangement joins TRBV19 to TRBJ2-7; 7 bases line up with TRBD1. CDR3 size: 13 residues. Germline V gives CDR1 LNHDA, CDR2 SQIVND (reference sequence). V lost 9 bases, J lost 4 bases, and 9 bases stayed unmatched. Full variable domain (rest looked up from reference TRBV19 and TRBJ2-7): DGGITQSPKYLFRKEGQNVTLSCEQNLNHDAMYWYRQDPGQGLRLIYYSQIVNDFQKGDIAEGYSVSREKKESFPLTVTSAQKNPTAFYLCASATGPLYEQYFGPGTRLTVT.

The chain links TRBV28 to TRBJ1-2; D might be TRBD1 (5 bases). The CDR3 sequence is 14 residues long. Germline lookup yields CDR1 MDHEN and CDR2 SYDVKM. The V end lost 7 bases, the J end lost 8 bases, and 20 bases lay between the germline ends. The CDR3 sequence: CASNQRARVVGYTF. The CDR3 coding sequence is TGTGCCAGCAACCAAAGAGCCAGGGTAGTGGGCTACACCTTC.

CDR3 nucleotides: TGTGCCAGCAGTTCATTAGGACGGAGGAATTCACCCCTCCACTTT. As protein: CASSSLGRRNSPLHF. The chain joins TRBV28 to TRBJ1-6; no firm D call. V lost 4 bases and J 7 bases, leaving 14 bases between the germline ends. The CDR3 loop spans 15 amino acids. The germline CDR1 and CDR2 sequences are MDHEN and SYDVKM.

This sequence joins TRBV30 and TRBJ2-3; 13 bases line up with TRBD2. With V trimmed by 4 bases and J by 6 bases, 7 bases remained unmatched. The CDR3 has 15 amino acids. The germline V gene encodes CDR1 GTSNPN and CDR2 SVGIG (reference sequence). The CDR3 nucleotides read TGTGCCTGGACTCCGGGACTAGCGGGAACCGATACGCAGTATTTT. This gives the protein CAWTPGLAGTDTQYF.

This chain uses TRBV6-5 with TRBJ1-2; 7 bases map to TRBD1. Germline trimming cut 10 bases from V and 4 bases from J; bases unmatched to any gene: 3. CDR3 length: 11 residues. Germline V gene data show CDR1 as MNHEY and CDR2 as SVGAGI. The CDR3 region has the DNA TGTGCCACCAGACAGGGCTATGGCTACACCTTC. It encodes CATRQGYGYTF.

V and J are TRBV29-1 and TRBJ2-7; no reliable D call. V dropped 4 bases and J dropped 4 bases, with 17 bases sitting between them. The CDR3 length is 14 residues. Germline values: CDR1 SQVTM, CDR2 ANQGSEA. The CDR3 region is CSVVVDKFPYEQYF. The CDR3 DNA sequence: TGCAGCGTTGTAGTCGATAAATTCCCTTACGAGCAGTACTTC.

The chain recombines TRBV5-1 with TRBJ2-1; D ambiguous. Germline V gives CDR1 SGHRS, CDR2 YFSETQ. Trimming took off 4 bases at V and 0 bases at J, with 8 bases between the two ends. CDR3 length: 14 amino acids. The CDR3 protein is CASSQGNSYNEQFF. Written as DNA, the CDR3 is TGCGCCAGCAGCCAAGGGAACTCCTACAATGAGCAGTTCTTC.

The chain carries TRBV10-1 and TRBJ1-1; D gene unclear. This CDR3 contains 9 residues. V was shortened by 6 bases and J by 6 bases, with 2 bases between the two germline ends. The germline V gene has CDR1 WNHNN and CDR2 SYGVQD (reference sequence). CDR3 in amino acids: CASSSEAFF. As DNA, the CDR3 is TGCGCCAGCAGCTCTGAAGCTTTCTTT.

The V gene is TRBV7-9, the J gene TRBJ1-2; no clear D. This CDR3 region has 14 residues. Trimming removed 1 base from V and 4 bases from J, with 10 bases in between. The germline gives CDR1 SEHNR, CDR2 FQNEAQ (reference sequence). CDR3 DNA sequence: TGTGCCAGCAGCTTAGACTACAGCTCCTATGGCTACACCTTC. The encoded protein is CASSLDYSSYGYTF.

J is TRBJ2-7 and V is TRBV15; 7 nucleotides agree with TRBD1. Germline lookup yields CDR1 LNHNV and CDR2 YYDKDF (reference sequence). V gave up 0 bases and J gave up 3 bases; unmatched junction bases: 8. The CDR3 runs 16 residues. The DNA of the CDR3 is TGTGCCACCAGCAGAGACCGGGACAGCCGTTTCTACGAGCAGTACTTC. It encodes CATSRDRDSRFYEQYF.

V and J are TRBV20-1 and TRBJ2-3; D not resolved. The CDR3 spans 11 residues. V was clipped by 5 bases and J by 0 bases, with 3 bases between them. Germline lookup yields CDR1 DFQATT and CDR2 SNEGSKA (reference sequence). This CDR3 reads CSARSTDTQYF. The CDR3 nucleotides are TGCAGTGCTCGAAGCACAGATACGCAGTATTTT.

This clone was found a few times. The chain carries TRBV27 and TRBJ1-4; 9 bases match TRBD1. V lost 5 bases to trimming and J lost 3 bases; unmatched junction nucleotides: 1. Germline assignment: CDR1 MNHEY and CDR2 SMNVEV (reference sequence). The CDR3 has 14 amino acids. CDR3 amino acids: CASSRQGANEKLFF. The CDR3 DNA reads TGTGCCAGCAGTCGACAGGGGGCTAATGAAAAACTGTTTTTT.

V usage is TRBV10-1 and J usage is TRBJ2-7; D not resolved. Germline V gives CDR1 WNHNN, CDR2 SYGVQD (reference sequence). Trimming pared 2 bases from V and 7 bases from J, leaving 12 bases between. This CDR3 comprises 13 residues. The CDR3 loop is CASSEVRVGEQYF. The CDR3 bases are TGCGCCAGCAGTGAGGTCCGAGTGGGGGAGCAGTACTTC.

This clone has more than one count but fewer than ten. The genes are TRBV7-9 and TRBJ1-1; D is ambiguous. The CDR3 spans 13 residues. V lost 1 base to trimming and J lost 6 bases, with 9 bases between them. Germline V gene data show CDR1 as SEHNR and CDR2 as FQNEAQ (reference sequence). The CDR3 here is CASSLEVQSEAFF. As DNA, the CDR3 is TGTGCCAGCAGCTTAGAAGTTCAATCTGAAGCTTTCTTT.

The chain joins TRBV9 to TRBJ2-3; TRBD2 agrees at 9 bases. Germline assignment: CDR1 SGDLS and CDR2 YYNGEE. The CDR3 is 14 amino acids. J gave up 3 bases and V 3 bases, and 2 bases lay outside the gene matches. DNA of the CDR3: TGTGCCAGCAGCGATAGCGGGAGAACAGATACGCAGTATTTT. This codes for CASSDSGRTDTQYF.

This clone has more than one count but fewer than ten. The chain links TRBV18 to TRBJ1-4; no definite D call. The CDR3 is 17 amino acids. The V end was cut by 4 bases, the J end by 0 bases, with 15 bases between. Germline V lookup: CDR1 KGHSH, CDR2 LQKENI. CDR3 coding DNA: TGTGCCAGCTCACAACACCAGGCTCCCGCAACTAATGAAAAACTGTTTTTT. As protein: CASSQHQAPATNEKLFF. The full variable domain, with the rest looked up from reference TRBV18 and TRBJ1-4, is NAGVMQNPRHLVRRRGQEARLRCSPMKGHSHVYWYRQLPEEGLKFMVYLQKENIIDESGMPKERFSAEFPKEGPSILRIQQVVRGDSAAYFCASSQHQAPATNEKLFFGSGTQLSVL.

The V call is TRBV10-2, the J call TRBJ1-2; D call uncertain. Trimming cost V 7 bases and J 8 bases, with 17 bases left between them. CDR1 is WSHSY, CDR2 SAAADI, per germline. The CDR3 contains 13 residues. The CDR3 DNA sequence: TGCGCCAGCAACCCCCAAGCGACCGGGGGCTACACCTTC. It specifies CASNPQATGGYTF.

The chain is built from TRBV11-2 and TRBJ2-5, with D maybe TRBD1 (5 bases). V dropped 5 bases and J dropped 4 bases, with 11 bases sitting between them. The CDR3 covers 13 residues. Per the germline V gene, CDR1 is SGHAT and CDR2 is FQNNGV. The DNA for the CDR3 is TGTGCCAGCAGCCAAGGGGTTGGAGAGACCCAGTACTTC. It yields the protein CASSQGVGETQYF.

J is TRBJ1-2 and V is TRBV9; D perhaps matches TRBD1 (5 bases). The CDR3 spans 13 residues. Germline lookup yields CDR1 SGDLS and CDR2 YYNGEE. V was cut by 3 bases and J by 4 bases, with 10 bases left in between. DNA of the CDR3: TGTGCCAGCAGCGCTAGAGGGACCTATGGCTACACCTTC. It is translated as CASSARGTYGYTF. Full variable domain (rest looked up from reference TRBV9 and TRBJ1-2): DSGVTQTPKHLITATGQRVTLRCSPRSGDLSVYWYQQSLDQGLQFLIQYYNGEERAKGNILERFSAQQFPDLHSELNLSSLELGDSALYFCASSARGTYGYTFGSGTRLTVV.

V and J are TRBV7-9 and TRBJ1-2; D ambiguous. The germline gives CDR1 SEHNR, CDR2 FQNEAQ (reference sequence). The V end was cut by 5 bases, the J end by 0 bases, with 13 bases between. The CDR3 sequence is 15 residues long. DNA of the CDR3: TGTGCCAGCAGCCTGGGAGGAGGGCCTAACTATGGCTACACCTTC. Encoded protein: CASSLGGGPNYGYTF. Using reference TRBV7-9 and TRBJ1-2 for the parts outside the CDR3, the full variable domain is DTGVSQNPRHKITKRGQNVTFRCDPISEHNRLYWYRQTLGQGPEFLTYFQNEAQLEKSRLLSDRFSAERPKGSFSTLEIQRTEQGDSAMYLCASSLGGGPNYGYTFGSGTRLTVV.

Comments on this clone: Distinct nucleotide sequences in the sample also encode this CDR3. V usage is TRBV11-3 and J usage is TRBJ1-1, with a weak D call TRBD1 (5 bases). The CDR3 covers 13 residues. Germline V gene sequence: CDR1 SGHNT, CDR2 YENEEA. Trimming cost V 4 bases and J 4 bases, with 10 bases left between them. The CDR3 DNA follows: TGTGCCAGCAGCTCGGGGGGAGGCACTGAAGCTTTCTTT. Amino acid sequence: CASSSGGGTEAFF.